This T cell receptor (beta chain) was captured by sequencing in a study of T-cell reconstitution after alpha-beta-depleted transplantation in children. The authors prepared the TCRbeta library with unique molecular identifiers. TCRdb recomputed calls from the PCR reads with MiXCR, one row per CDR3 protein. The table includes hundreds of thousands of distinct CDR3 sequences, around 7.5% detected once. The CDR3 is 15 amino acids. Between the trimmed V and J ends, which lost 2 bases and 0 bases, there was a span of 9 bases. CDR1 SGHRS and CDR2 YFSETQ come from the germline V gene. Ten or more counts support this clonotype.

This sequence was found in a male patient aged 10-17 years who had a stem cell transplant for acute lymphoblastic leukemia, so the T cells may come from the graft donor. The specimen was PBMCs, mostly from graft donor cells, collected 180 days after TCRalphabeta/CD19-depleted stem cell transplant. The chain uses TRBV5-1 and TRBJ2-1; D remains ambiguous. This CDR3 reads CASSFYGSSYNEQFF. CDR3 DNA: TGCGCCAGCAGCTTCTATGGAAGCTCCTACAATGAGCAGTTCTTC. The entire variable domain, with the rest obtained from reference TRBV5-1 and TRBJ2-1, is as follows: KAGVTQTPRYLIKTRGQQVTLSCSPISGHRSVSWYQQTPGQGLQFLFEYFSETQRNKGNFPGRFSGRQFSNSRSEMNVSTLELGDSALYLCASSFYGSSYNEQFFGPGTRLTVL.